These T cell receptor beta chains were read from a single sample in a study of cytomegalovirus exposure and HLA in healthy donors. Sequencing was performed with immunoSEQ multiplex PCR; in TCRdb, only in-frame clones are kept and a portion is missing. The sample has 100,000 or so clones; around 85% are singletons. Material for sequencing was PBMCs. The receptors were sampled from a woman aged 25 to 39 in good health and CMV-seronegative. CDR3s include the opening cysteine and the closing phenylalanine or tryptophan. The D gene is left open where the match is weak. Clone size is given for some rows only: seen once, a few or many times, or a class if the clone is expanded.

d_gene	j_gene	abundance	v_gene	CDR3nt	CDR3aa
TRBD1	TRBJ1-2	NA	TRBV10-2	TGCGCCAGCAGTGAGAGAGCACAGGGGGGGTACTATGGCTACACCTTC	CASSERAQGGYYGYTF
TRBD1	TRBJ1-5	NA	TRBV19	TGTGCCACCAAGGACAGGCTTAATCAGCCCCAGCATTTT	CATKDRLNQPQHF
TRBD1	TRBJ2-7	NA	TRBV28	TGTGCCAGCGGCGGGGGACAGGGGTTACACGAGCAGTACTTC	CASGGGQGLHEQYF
NA	TRBJ1-5	once	TRBV5-6	TGTGCCAGCAGCTTAGGGGGTTATAGCAATCAGCCCCAGCATTTT	CASSLGGYSNQPQHF
TRBD2	TRBJ2-3	NA	TRBV9	TGTGCCAGCAGCGCCCGTGGACTAGCGGACCTGAGGCATCCCACAGATACGCAGTATTTT	CASSARGLADLRHPTDTQYF
NA	TRBJ2-1	once	TRBV11-2	TGTGCCAGCAGCTTAGTGATAGGCGGGAACAATGAGCAGTTCTTC	CASSLVIGGNNEQFF
NA	TRBJ2-7	NA	TRBV5-1	TGCGCCAGCAGCTTGTCCCAAACAGGCTACGAGCAGTACTTC	CASSLSQTGYEQYF
NA	TRBJ1-5	NA	TRBV28	TGTGCCAGCCAAGACAGGTTGAATCAGCCCCAGCATTTT	CASQDRLNQPQHF
NA	TRBJ1-1	NA	TRBV5-6	TGTGCCAGCAGCTCTCGTATAGCTCTCAGGGTCCAGGGCACTGAAGCTTTCTTT	CASSSRIALRVQGTEAFF
TRBD1	TRBJ1-5	once	TRBV5-8	TGTGCCAGCAGCCCCTTCACAGGGGTTTTACAGCCCCAGCATTTT	CASSPFTGVLQPQHF
NA	TRBJ2-3	NA	TRBV2	TGTGCCAGCAGTGACGCACAGGCGGGCACAGATACGCAGTATTTT	CASSDAQAGTDTQYF
TRBD1	TRBJ2-7	once	TRBV19	TGTGCCAGTAGTAAGGGACAGGGTATCTACGAGCAGTACTTC	CASSKGQGIYEQYF
NA	TRBJ2-2	NA	TRBV14	TGTGCCAGCAGCCATAGTTACGGGGAGCTGTTTTTT	CASSHSYGELFF
NA	TRBJ2-5	NA	TRBV7-3	TGTGCCAGCAGCTTTAGGGGGGGCCAAGAGACCCAGTACTTC	CASSFRGGQETQYF
NA	TRBJ2-2	NA	TRBV21-1	TGTGCCAGCAGCACCCCGAACGACAAGGCCACCGGGGAGCTGTTTTTT	CASSTPNDKATGELFF
NA	TRBJ1-2	NA	TRBV7-3	TGTGCCAGCAGCCGAGCCCCGAGCTCGGGGAAGGACTATGGCTACACCTTC	CASSRAPSSGKDYGYTF
NA	TRBJ2-2	NA	TRBV5-5	TGTGCCAGCAGCTTGGGTGCAGGGGCCACCGGGGAGCTGTTTTTT	CASSLGAGATGELFF
NA	TRBJ2-2	few	TRBV14	TGTGCCAGCAGCCAACGGGGGACCGGGGAGCTGTTTTTT	CASSQRGTGELFF
NA	TRBJ1-2	NA	TRBV11-3	TGTGCCAGCAGCAGGGGAAACTATGGCTACACCTTC	CASSRGNYGYTF
NA	TRBJ2-7	NA	TRBV7-9	TGTGCCAGCAGCTTAGAATTGGAGGGGCCCTACGAGCAGTACTTC	CASSLELEGPYEQYF
NA	TRBJ2-3	NA	TRBV5-1	TGCGCCAGCAGCTCAGGGCCGAGCACAGATACGCAGTATTTT	CASSSGPSTDTQYF
NA	TRBJ2-1	NA	TRBV15	TGTGCCACCAGCAGAGATGTATTCTCGGATGAGCAGTTCTTC	CATSRDVFSDEQFF
TRBD2	TRBJ2-7	NA	TRBV5-1	TGCGCCAGCAGCAGAGCGGGGCTGGGTTCCTACGAGCAGTACTTC	CASSRAGLGSYEQYF
NA	TRBJ2-7	NA	TRBV18	TGTGCCAGCTCACCTCGGGGGACAGCGTCCTACGAGCAGTACTTC	CASSPRGTASYEQYF
NA	TRBJ1-2	NA	TRBV7-2	TGTGCCAGCAGGTACCAGGGGATCGGAGGTGGCTACACCTTC	CASRYQGIGGGYTF
NA	TRBJ1-6	NA	TRBV7-2	TGTGCCAGCAGCTCGGACAGTTATAATTCACCCCTCCACTTT	CASSSDSYNSPLHF
NA	TRBJ2-1	NA	TRBV7-8	TGTGCCAGCAGCTTAGGGGACTCGATCAATGAGCAGTTCTTC	CASSLGDSINEQFF
TRBD1	TRBJ2-7	NA	TRBV11-3	TGTGCCAGCAGCTCCACAGGGGGCTACGAGCAGTACTTC	CASSSTGGYEQYF
TRBD1	TRBJ2-6	NA	TRBV2	TGTGCCAGCAGTGGGGACAGCTCTGGGGCCAACGTCCTGACTTTC	CASSGDSSGANVLTF
NA	TRBJ2-1	NA	TRBV9	TGTGCCAGCAGCAACCTCGGGCCGGTACCCGGGGATGAGCAGTTCTTC	CASSNLGPVPGDEQFF
TRBD1	TRBJ1-1	NA	TRBV6-1	TGTGCCAGCAGTGTCCTCGACAGGGGAGGTGGTGAAGCTTTCTTT	CASSVLDRGGGEAFF
NA	TRBJ2-7	NA	TRBV21-1	TGTGCTTTAACATCTAGGGGCCAGTTAGGGCAGTACTTC	CALTSRGQLGQYF
NA	TRBJ1-1	NA	TRBV28	TGTGCCAGCAGTTTCCGTAGCCTTGAAGCTTTCTTT	CASSFRSLEAFF